This TCR beta chain was recovered during a study of cytomegalovirus exposure and HLA in healthy donors. Concerning this clone: Its specificity is not known.

Overall study results and limits: Upon later analysis, TCR association rates were observed to vary by HLA locus, being highest for DRB1 and lowest for HLA-C. Sequencing artifact likely explains a cluster of highly shared sequence variants. Later examination showed HLA-associated TCR beta chains had greater clonal expansion than equally common others.

The PCR used 60 Vbeta and 13 Jbeta primers. Repertoires were generated with immunoSEQ multiplex PCR, while TCRdb's copy carries only in-frame clones and drops some. The data hold 65,000 to 70,000 clones, with just under 70% observed a single time. The V gene's germline CDR1 is SGHRS and CDR2 YFSETQ. The CDR3 runs 16 residues. The V segment lost 4 bases and the J segment 2 bases; nucleotides outside the gene matches: 8. The sample consisted of PBMCs. The chain is built from TRBV5-1 and TRBJ1-3, with 8 bases aligning to TRBD1. This receptor was identified in a woman aged 25 to 39 in good health and CMV-seronegative. For the CDR3, the DNA is TGCGCCAGCAGCGAACGAGTGACAGGGGCTGGAAACACCATATATTTT. Translation: CASSERVTGAGNTIYF.